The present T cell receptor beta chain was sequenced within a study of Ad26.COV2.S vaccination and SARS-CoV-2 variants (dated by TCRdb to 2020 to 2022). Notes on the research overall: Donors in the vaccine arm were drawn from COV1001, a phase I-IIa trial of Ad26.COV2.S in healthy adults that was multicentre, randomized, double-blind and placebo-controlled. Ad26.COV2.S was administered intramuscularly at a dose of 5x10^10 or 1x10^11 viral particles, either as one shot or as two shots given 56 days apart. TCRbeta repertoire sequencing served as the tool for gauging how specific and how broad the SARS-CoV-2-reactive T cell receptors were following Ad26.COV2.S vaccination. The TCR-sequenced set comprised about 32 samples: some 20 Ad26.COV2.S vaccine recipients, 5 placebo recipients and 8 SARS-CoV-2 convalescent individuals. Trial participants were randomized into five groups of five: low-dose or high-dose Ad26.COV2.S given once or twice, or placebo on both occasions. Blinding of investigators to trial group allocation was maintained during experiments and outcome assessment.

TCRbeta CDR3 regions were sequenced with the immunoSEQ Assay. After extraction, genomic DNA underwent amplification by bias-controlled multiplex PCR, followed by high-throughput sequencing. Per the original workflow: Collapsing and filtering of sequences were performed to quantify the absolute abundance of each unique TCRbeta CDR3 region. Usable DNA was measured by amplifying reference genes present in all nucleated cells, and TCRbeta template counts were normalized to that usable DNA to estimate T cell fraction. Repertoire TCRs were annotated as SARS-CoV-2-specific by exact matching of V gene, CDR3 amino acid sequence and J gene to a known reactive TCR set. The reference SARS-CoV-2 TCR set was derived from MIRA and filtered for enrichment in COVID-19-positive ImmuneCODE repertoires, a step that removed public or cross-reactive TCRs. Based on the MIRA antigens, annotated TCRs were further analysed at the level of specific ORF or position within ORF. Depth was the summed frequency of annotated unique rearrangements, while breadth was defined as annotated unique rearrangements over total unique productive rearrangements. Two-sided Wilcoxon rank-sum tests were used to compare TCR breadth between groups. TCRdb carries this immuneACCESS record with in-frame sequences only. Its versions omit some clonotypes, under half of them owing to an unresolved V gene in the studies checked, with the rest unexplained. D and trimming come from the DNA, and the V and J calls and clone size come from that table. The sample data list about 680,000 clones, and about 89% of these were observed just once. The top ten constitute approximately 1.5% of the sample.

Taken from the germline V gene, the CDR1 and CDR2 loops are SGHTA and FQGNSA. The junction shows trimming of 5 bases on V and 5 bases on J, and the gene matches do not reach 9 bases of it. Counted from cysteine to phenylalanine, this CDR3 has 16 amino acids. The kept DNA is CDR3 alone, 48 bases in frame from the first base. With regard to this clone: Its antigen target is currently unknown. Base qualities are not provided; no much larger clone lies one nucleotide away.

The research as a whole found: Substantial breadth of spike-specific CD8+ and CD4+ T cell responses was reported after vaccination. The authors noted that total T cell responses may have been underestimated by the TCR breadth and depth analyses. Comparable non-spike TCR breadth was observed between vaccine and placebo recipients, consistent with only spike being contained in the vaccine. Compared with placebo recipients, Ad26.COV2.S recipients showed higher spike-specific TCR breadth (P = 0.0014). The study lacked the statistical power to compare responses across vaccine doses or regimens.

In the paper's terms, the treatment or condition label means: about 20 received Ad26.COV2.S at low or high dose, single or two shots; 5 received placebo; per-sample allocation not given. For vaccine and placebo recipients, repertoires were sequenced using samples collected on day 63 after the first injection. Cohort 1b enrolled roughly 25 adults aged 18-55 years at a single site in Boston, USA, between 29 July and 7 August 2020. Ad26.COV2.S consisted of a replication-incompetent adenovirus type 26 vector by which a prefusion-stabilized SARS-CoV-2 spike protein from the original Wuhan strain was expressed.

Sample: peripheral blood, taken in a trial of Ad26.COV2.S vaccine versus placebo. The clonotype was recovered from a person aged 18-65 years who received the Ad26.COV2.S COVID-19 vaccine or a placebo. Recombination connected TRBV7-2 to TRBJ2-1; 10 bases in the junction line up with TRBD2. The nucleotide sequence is TGTGCCAGCAGCGGATATAGCGGGGGGCAAGACAATGAGCAGTTCTTC. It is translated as CASSGYSGGQDNEQFF. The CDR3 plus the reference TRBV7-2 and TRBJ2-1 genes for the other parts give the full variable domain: GAGVSQSPSNKVTEKGKDVELRCDPISGHTALYWYRQSLGQGLEFLIYFQGNSAPDKSGLPSDRFSAERTGGSVSTLTIQRTQQEDSAVYLCASSGYSGGQDNEQFFGPGTRLTVL.